The 7 T cell receptor beta chains presented below share a single source sample, sequenced in a study of cytotoxic CD8 clonotypes in ibrutinib-treated CLL. Measured with immunoSEQ multiplex PCR; TCRdb has only the in-frame clones, and not every one. The data show approximately 45,000 clones, under 80% seen once. The source was PBMCs, collected after 24 months of ibrutinib treatment. These receptor sequences come from a human donor with chronic lymphocytic leukemia.

The chain recombines TRBV5-1 with TRBJ2-2; TRBD2 matches 11 bases. Germline V CDR1 and CDR2: SGHRS, YFSETQ. The CDR3 runs to 17 residues. After removal of 6 bases from V and 7 bases from J, the junction contained 14 bases not matched to a gene. CDR3 coding DNA: TGCGCCAGCACCAGGCACCTAGCGGGAGGTTCCGGCGGGGAGCTGTTTTTT. This translates into CASTRHLAGGSGGELFF.

The rearrangement uses TRBV19 and TRBJ1-1; 8 bases agree with TRBD1. This CDR3 spans 15 amino acids. CDR1 is LNHDA and CDR2 is SQIVND in the germline V gene (reference sequence). V shed 4 bases, J shed 5 bases, and the junction held 9 bases outside the gene matches. CDR3 coding DNA: TGTGCCAGTAGTACAGGGGGCGTTGGAAAAACTGAAGCTTTCTTT. Protein product: CASSTGGVGKTEAFF.

There are a few counts of this clone. The chain is built from TRBV20-1 and TRBJ1-2; D is uncertain. CDR3 length: 11 amino acids. Germline CDR1 and CDR2: DFQATT and SNEGSKA (reference sequence). Trimming shortened V by 3 bases and J by 9 bases, and 11 bases separated the two germline ends. The CDR3 nucleotides read TGCAGTGCTAGTTTAGGCAGCCGCTACACCTTC. It yields the protein CSASLGSRYTF.

The chain employs TRBV18 and TRBJ1-5, with D possibly matching TRBD1 (6 bases). The CDR3 is 13 amino acids. Germline loops: CDR1 KGHSH, CDR2 LQKENI. V lost 8 bases, J lost 4 bases, and 12 bases lay in between. This chain's CDR3 is CASGDRINQPQHF. CDR3 coding DNA: TGTGCCAGCGGTGACAGGATTAATCAGCCCCAGCATTTT.

This clone was seen more than once but under ten times. The chain combines TRBV11-2 with TRBJ1-1; weak D call: TRBD1 (5 bases). Trimming took 7 bases from V and 1 from J, leaving 16 bases between them. The CDR3 consists of 15 residues. The germline V gene encodes CDR1 SGHAT and CDR2 FQNNGV. The DNA for the CDR3 is TGTGCCAGCACCGAATCGGGGGTCTCGAACACTGAAGCTTTCTTT. Translation: CASTESGVSNTEAFF. Supplemented by reference TRBV11-2 and TRBJ1-1, the full variable domain reads EAGVAQSPRYKIIEKRQSVAFWCNPISGHATLYWYQQILGQGPKLLIQFQNNGVVDDSQLPKDRFSAERLKGVDSTLKIQPAKLEDSAVYLCASTESGVSNTEAFFGQGTRLTVV.

V is TRBV19 and J is TRBJ2-1; D may be TRBD2 (5 bases). The germline V gene has CDR1 LNHDA and CDR2 SQIVND (reference sequence). The CDR3 sequence is 12 residues long. Trimming left V 9 bases short and J 8 bases short, with 14 bases between. The CDR3, as DNA: TGTGCCAGACTAGTGGTTCTCCATGAGCAGTTCTTC. It specifies CARLVVLHEQFF.

The gene calls are TRBV28 and TRBJ1-1, with D perhaps matching TRBD1 (6 bases). CDR1 MDHEN and CDR2 SYDVKM come from the germline V gene. The CDR3 length is 13 residues. V lost 1 base and J lost 6, with 9 bases in between. The CDR3 DNA reads TGTGCCAGCAGTTTATTGGGGGCCGCTGAAGCTTTCTTT. Amino acids: CASSLLGAAEAFF. Based on the CDR3 plus reference TRBV28 and TRBJ1-1, the full variable domain is DVKVTQSSRYLVKRTGEKVFLECVQDMDHENMFWYRQDPGLGLRLIYFSYDVKMKEKGDIPEGYSVSREKKERFSLILESASTNQTSMYLCASSLLGAAEAFFGQGTRLTVV.